A single sample is the source of the 23 T cell receptor beta chains below, sequenced in a study of CD8 T cells in ankylosing spondylitis. TCRdb passed the 5' RACE reads through MiXCR, listing each CDR3 protein once. The sample shows some 290,000 distinct CDR3 sequences, 20% of them seen only once. Source material: blood, either unsorted or a sorted T cell fraction (not recorded which). Receptors originate from a male donor with ankylosing spondylitis or in good health (not recorded which).

About this clonotype itself: The germline gene is not matched at one end of the junction; a read error may be the cause. This chain connects TRBV9 to TRBJ2-1; TRBD2 matches at 9 bases. Germline loops: CDR1 SGDLS, CDR2 YYNGEE. CDR3 length equals 15 residues. In DNA, the CDR3 is TGCGCCAGCAGCGTAGCGGGAGTACGGTACAATGAGCAGTTCTTC. As protein: CASSVAGVRYNEQFF.

This clonotype showed up just a few times. This rearrangement joins TRBV2 to TRBJ2-1, with 10 bases aligning to TRBD1. Per germline, CDR1 SNHLY and CDR2 FYNNEI. CDR3 length: 16 amino acids. V trimming: 2 bases; J trimming: 4 bases; junction bases outside the gene matches: 5. For the CDR3, the DNA is TGTGCCAGCAGTGAAACACCGGGACAGGGGTACAATGAGCAGTTCTTC. This translates into CASSETPGQGYNEQFF.

There are a few counts of this clonotype. The gene calls are TRBV20-1 and TRBJ1-4; a weak D match, TRBD1 (5 bases). CDR1 DFQATT and CDR2 SNEGSKA come from the germline V gene (reference sequence). This CDR3 has 15 residues. Trimming removed 1 base at V and 3 bases at J, with 12 bases between. CDR3 DNA: TGCAGTGCTAGAGCTCCCCAGGGAGCTAATGAAAAACTGTTTTTT. Its translation is CSARAPQGANEKLFF.

This chain links TRBV29-1 with TRBJ2-1, with D possibly being TRBD2 (5 bases). Trimming pared 8 bases from V and 7 bases from J, leaving 15 bases between. This CDR3 comprises 12 residues. The germline V gene encodes CDR1 SQVTM and CDR2 ANQGSEA. The DNA for the CDR3 is TGCAGCATTAGCGAAGGGAGTAATGAGCAGTTCTTC. This encodes CSISEGSNEQFF.

The chain employs TRBV5-1 and TRBJ1-6; D ambiguous. Trimming left V 0 bases short and J 8 bases short, with 12 bases between. The CDR3 is 15 residues long. Germline CDR1 and CDR2: SGHRS and YFSETQ. This CDR3 reads CASSLEGTSYSPLHF. The DNA of the CDR3 is TGCGCCAGCAGCTTGGAAGGCACGAGTTATTCACCCCTCCACTTT.

The table lists this clonotype with a few counts. CDR3 loop: CASTQGQGFNEQFF. The CDR3 DNA reads TGTGCCAGCACCCAGGGACAGGGTTTCAATGAGCAGTTCTTC. The rearrangement links TRBV12-3 or TRBV12-4 to TRBJ2-1, with 9 bases fitting TRBD1. The CDR3 runs 14 residues. V shed 7 bases and J 6 bases; nucleotides not matched to a gene: 7.

This rearrangement joins TRBV7-6 to TRBJ1-3; D not resolved. Germline V gives CDR1 SGHVS, CDR2 FNYEAQ. Trimming left V 5 bases short and J 3 bases short, with 17 bases between. The CDR3 is made up of 16 amino acids. Here the CDR3 DNA reads TGTGCCAGCAGCACGGCGGTCCTACGCGGTGGAAACACCATATATTTT. This sequence encodes CASSTAVLRGGNTIYF.

This clonotype has a handful of counts. The chain carries TRBV6-2 or TRBV6-3 and TRBJ1-6, with TRBD1 matching over 8 bases. V dropped 6 bases and J dropped 11; count of bases not matched to a gene: 6. This CDR3 has 13 amino acids. Germline V lookup: CDR1 MNHEY, CDR2 SVGEGT. The CDR3 spells CASRGTGDTPLHF. CDR3 bases: TGTGCCAGCAGGGGGACAGGTGATACACCCCTCCACTTT.

This clonotype has just a few counts. The J gene is TRBJ1-3, the V gene TRBV12-3 or TRBV12-4; D is possibly TRBD1 (5 bases). The CDR3 is 16 amino acids. V lost 6 bases to trimming and J lost 0 bases, with 15 bases between them. DNA of the CDR3: TGTGCCAGCAGCAAAGGGGCGGGTTCCTCTGGAAACACCATATATTTT. It encodes CASSKGAGSSGNTIYF.

This clonotype appeared many times. The CDR3 DNA follows: TGCAGTGCTAGTTTCGCTAGTAGTGAGCAGTTCTTC. Its translation is CSASFASSEQFF. This chain links TRBV20-1 with TRBJ2-1; D unclear. Germline assignment: CDR1 DFQATT and CDR2 SNEGSKA (reference sequence). CDR3 length: 12 residues. Trimming pared 3 bases from V and 9 bases from J, leaving 12 bases between.

This clonotype was detected only a few times. This chain uses TRBV9 with TRBJ1-4; weak D call: TRBD1 (5 bases). Germline V gene data show CDR1 as SGDLS and CDR2 as YYNGEE. The CDR3 totals 15 residues. Trimming stripped 3 bases from V and 7 bases from J, with 16 bases between. The CDR3 protein is CASSAQGDYGEKLFF. CDR3 DNA sequence: TGTGCCAGCAGCGCCCAAGGGGACTACGGTGAAAAACTGTTTTTT.

This clonotype occurred a few times. This chain uses TRBV20-1 with TRBJ2-7, with D hard to call. V was clipped by 3 bases and J by 2 bases, with 8 bases between them. Per germline, CDR1 DFQATT and CDR2 SNEGSKA (reference sequence). The CDR3 has 12 residues. CDR3 protein: CSARSDAYEQYV. The CDR3 DNA reads TGCAGTGCTAGGTCAGACGCCTACGAGCAGTACGTC.

This clonotype was seen a handful of times. This chain connects TRBV20-1 to TRBJ2-3, with D perhaps matching TRBD2 (6 bases). Germline CDR1 DFQATT, CDR2 SNEGSKA (reference sequence). V was pared by 6 bases and J by 2 bases, with 12 bases between. The CDR3 consists of 13 residues. In nucleotides, the CDR3 is TGCAGTGCAACCGGGACTGACACAGATACGCAGTATTTT. Translating gives CSATGTDTDTQYF.

This clonotype was counted a few times. The rearrangement joins TRBV2 to TRBJ2-5, with D tentatively TRBD2 (6 bases). CDR3 length: 15 amino acids. V was shortened by 6 bases and J by 2 bases, with 16 bases between the two germline ends. CDR1 is SNHLY and CDR2 is FYNNEI in the germline V gene. CDR3 DNA: TGTGCCAGCAGCTATTACCGGGACTTGCAAGAGACCCAGTACTTC. As protein: CASSYYRDLQETQYF. Complete variable domain (other parts from reference TRBV2 and TRBJ2-5): EPEVTQTPSHQVTQMGQEVILRCVPISNHLYFYWYRQILGQKVEFLVSFYNNEISEKSEIFDDQFSVERPDGSNFTLKIRSTKLEDSAMYFCASSYYRDLQETQYFGPGTRLLVL.

This clonotype occurred many times. V gene TRBV20-1 combines with J gene TRBJ2-1, with 7 bases aligning to TRBD1. The trim removed 1 base at V and 7 bases at J, leaving 13 bases unmatched. Germline V gene sequence: CDR1 DFQATT, CDR2 SNEGSKA (reference sequence). The CDR3 is made up of 16 amino acids. CDR3 sequence reads: CSARVTGARWENEQFF. CDR3 sequence (DNA): TGCAGTGCTAGAGTAACAGGGGCTCGGTGGGAGAATGAGCAGTTCTTC.

Many counts were recorded for this clonotype. J is TRBJ2-7 and V is TRBV20-1; tentative D call: TRBD1 (6 bases). Germline assignment: CDR1 DFQATT and CDR2 SNEGSKA (reference sequence). The CDR3 contains 14 residues. V was clipped by 5 bases and J by 5 bases, with 19 bases between them. The CDR3 region has the DNA TGCAGTGCTCCCCGAGGGGGAGCTCGGAACGAGCAGTACGTC. Translated, it gives CSAPRGGARNEQYV.

The V call is TRBV11-2, the J call TRBJ2-3, with 9 bases identical to TRBD2. Germline-derived CDR1 and CDR2 are SGHAT and FQNNGV. The CDR3 consists of 15 residues. Trimming cost V 4 bases and J 2 bases; bases outside gene matches: 4. CDR3 coding DNA: TGTGCCAGCAGCTCTAGCGGGGCGAACACAGATACGCAGTATTTT. It codes for CASSSSGANTDTQYF.

As for this clonotype: One end of the junction is discordant with germline, which a read error may explain. The rearrangement joins TRBV10-3 to TRBJ2-4, with 12 bases aligning to TRBD2. This CDR3 region has 18 residues. Germline V gene sequence: CDR1 ENHRY, CDR2 SYGVKD. CDR3 DNA: TGTGCCCTCAGTTTCTCTAGCGGGAGGGCCTCGGGAAAAAACATTCAGTACTTC. Its translation: CALSFSSGRASGKNIQYF.

This chain connects TRBV12-3 or TRBV12-4 to TRBJ2-3; D call uncertain. This CDR3 has 14 amino acids. With 7 bases removed from V and 6 bases from J, the gap between germline ends came to 17 bases. For the CDR3, the DNA is TGTGCCAGCACCGAACGACTTATCCGGGATACGCAGTATTTT. Translated, it gives CASTERLIRDTQYF.

This clonotype was counted between two and nine times. The CDR3 nucleotides are TGCGCCAGCAGCTTGGCCTCGGCGGGGGGGAACCAAGAGACCCAGTACTTC. Protein product: CASSLASAGGNQETQYF. The rearrangement uses TRBV5-1 and TRBJ2-5; TRBD2 aligns across 9 bases. Per germline, CDR1 SGHRS and CDR2 YFSETQ. The CDR3 is 17 amino acids. With 0 bases clipped from V and 0 bases from J, the junction kept 6 bases outside the gene matches. The full variable domain, with the rest looked up from reference TRBV5-1 and TRBJ2-5, is KAGVTQTPRYLIKTRGQQVTLSCSPISGHRSVSWYQQTPGQGLQFLFEYFSETQRNKGNFPGRFSGRQFSNSRSEMNVSTLELGDSALYLCASSLASAGGNQETQYFGPGTRLLVL.

The chain joins TRBV30 to TRBJ2-5; maybe TRBD2 (7 bases). The CDR3 loop spans 14 amino acids. Germline values: CDR1 GTSNPN, CDR2 SVGIG (reference sequence). V lost 0 bases to trimming and J lost 4 bases, with 12 bases between them. The CDR3 loop reads CAWSVGGAGETQYF. The CDR3 DNA reads as TGTGCCTGGAGTGTGGGGGGGGCAGGAGAGACCCAGTACTTC.

The rearrangement links TRBV12-3 or TRBV12-4 to TRBJ1-2; D remains unclear. This CDR3 spans 14 amino acids. V gave up 3 bases and J gave up 5 bases, with 13 bases separating them. The chain's CDR3 is CASSFGWSGYGYTF. Here the CDR3 DNA reads TGTGCCAGCAGTTTTGGGTGGTCAGGATATGGCTACACCTTC.

The chain is built from TRBV6-5 and TRBJ2-3; D possibly corresponds to TRBD2 (6 bases). CDR1 and CDR2 (germline): MNHEY, SVGAGI. This CDR3 has 17 residues. V lost 2 bases and J lost 5, with 20 bases in between. The CDR3 sequence is CASSYSRVGRSGDTQYF. In nucleotides, the CDR3 is TGTGCCAGCAGTTACAGCCGCGTAGGGAGGAGTGGAGATACGCAGTATTTT.